Each of the 2 T cell receptor beta chains below was sequenced from the same sample in a study of CD8 T cells in ankylosing spondylitis. TCRdb redid the calling of the 5' RACE reads with MiXCR, one entry per CDR3 protein. The sample has 340,000 or so distinct CDR3 sequences, 14% to 15% seen once. The sequenced sample consisted of blood, either unsorted or a sorted T cell fraction (not recorded which). The receptors come from a male donor with ankylosing spondylitis or in good health (not recorded which).

This sequence joins TRBV4-1 and TRBJ2-7, with D hard to call. CDR1 is MGHRA, CDR2 YSYEKL, per germline. The V end lost 1 base, the J end lost 3 bases, and 7 bases lay between the germline ends. This CDR3 has 13 amino acids. The CDR3 region has the DNA TGCGCCAGCAGCCAAGTGGAAAGCTACGAGCAGTACTTC. It translates to CASSQVESYEQYF.

This chain connects TRBV5-5 to TRBJ2-5; tentatively, D is TRBD1 (6 bases). Between the trimmed V and J ends, which lost 0 bases and 4 bases, there was a span of 16 bases. The CDR3 length is 16 residues. CDR1 and CDR2 from the germline V gene are SGHKS and YYEKEE (reference sequence). The CDR3 sequence is CASSLAGTPLGETQYF. The CDR3 DNA follows: TGTGCCAGCAGCTTGGCCGGGACACCTTTGGGAGAGACCCAGTACTTC.